This entry describes one T cell receptor (beta chain). Clones were sequenced by immunoSEQ multiplex PCR, and TCRdb holds only the in-frame ones, with some missing. Of 95,000 to 130,000 clones in the sample, about 91% were seen once. These data originate in a study of T cell responses to AZD1222 COVID-19 vaccine. Trimming took off 0 bases at V and 6 bases at J, with 6 bases between the two ends. The CDR3 length is 12 residues. Germline V gene data show CDR1 as MNHNY and CDR2 as SVGAGI (reference sequence). This clonotype originated in an adult in good health. Sequencing was performed on peripheral blood, taken on day 0 of AZD1222 vaccination. The rearrangement uses TRBV6-6 and TRBJ2-7; tentative D call: TRBD1 (6 bases). CDR3 sequence: CASSYSGGEQYF. The CDR3 DNA is TGTGCCAGCAGTTACTCAGGGGGCGAGCAGTACTTC.